Given below is one TCR beta chain in context. This record comes from a study of blood T cell repertoires in COVID-19. About the research overall: Samples came from the United States, Italy and Spain, spanning acute and convalescent COVID-19. Sample material is recorded as cDNA or gDNA derived from T cells, B-cell-depleted T cells, or PBMCs.

The CDR3 is 12 residues long. The germline CDR1 and CDR2 sequences are MNHEY and SVGAGI. With 4 bases removed from V and 7 bases from J, the gap between germline ends came to 10 bases. The table came from immunoSEQ multiplex PCR; TCRdb's copy has only in-frame clones and leaves some out. The repertoire holds about 120,000 clones, with around 89% as singletons. The source material was peripheral blood. The chain is built from TRBV6-5 and TRBJ1-1; maybe TRBD1 (5 bases). The receptor was isolated from a man between 50 and 59 years old with acute or convalescent COVID-19. The CDR3 reads CASSFQGGEAFF. CDR3 coding DNA: TGTGCCAGCAGTTTCCAGGGAGGTGAAGCTTTCTTT.